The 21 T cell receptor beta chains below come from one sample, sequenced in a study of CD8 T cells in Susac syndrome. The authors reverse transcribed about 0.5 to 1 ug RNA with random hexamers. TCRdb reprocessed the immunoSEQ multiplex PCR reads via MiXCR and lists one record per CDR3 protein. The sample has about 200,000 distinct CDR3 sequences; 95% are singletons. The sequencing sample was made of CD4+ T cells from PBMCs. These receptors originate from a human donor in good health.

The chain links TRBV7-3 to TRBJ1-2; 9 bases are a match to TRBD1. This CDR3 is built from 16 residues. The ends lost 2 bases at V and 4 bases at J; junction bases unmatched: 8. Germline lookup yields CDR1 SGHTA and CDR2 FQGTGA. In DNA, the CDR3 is TGTGCCAGCAGCTTATCGACCGGGACAGGGCCCTATGGCTACACCTTC. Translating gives CASSLSTGTGPYGYTF.

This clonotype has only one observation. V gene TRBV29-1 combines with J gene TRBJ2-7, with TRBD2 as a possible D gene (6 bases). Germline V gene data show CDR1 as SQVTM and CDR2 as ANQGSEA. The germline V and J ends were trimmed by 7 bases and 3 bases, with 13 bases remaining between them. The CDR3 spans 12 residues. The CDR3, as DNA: TGCAGCGCTGGACGGGGGAACTACGAGCAGTACTTC. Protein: CSAGRGNYEQYF.

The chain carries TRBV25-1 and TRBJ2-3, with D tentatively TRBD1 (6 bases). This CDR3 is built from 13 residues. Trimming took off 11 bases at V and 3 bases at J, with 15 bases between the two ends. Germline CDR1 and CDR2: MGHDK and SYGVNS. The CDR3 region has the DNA TGTGCCGCAGCAGGGGTGGTGACAGATACGCAGTATTTT. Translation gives CAAAGVVTDTQYF.

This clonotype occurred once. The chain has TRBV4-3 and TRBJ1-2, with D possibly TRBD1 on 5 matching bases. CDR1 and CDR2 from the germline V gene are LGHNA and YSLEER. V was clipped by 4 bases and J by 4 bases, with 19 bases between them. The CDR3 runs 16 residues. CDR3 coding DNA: TGCGCCAGCAGCCCAGATCCCAGGGTCATAGGCTATGGCTACACCTTC. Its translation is CASSPDPRVIGYGYTF.

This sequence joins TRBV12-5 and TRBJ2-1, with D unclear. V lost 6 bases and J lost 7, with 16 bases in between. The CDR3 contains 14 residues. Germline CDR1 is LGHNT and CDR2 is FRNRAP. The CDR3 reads CASGGDWNPNEQFF. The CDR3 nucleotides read TGTGCTAGTGGGGGCGATTGGAACCCGAATGAGCAGTTCTTC.

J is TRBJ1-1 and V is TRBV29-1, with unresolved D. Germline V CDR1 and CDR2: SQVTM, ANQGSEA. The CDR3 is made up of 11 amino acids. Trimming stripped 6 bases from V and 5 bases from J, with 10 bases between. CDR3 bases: TGCAGCGTAGAGGAGTCGACTGAAGCTTTCTTT. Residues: CSVEESTEAFF.

The CDR3 reads CSGGKGTYEQYF. The CDR3 DNA is TGCAGCGGGGGCAAGGGTACCTACGAGCAGTACTTC. This rearrangement joins TRBV29-1 to TRBJ2-7; perhaps TRBD1 as D (5 bases). The CDR3 contains 12 residues. V lost 7 bases to trimming and J lost 2 bases, with 12 bases between them. CDR1 is SQVTM, CDR2 ANQGSEA, per germline.

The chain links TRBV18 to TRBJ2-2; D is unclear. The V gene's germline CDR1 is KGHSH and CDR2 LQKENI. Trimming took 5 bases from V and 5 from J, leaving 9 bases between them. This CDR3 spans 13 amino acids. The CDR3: CASSLQETGELFF. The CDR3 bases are TGTGCCAGCTCATTGCAGGAAACCGGGGAGCTGTTTTTT.

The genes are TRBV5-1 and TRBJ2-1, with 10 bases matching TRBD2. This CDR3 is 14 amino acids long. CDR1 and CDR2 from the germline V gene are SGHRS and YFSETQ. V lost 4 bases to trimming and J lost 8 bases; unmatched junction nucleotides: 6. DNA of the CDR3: TGCGCCAGCAGCGAAGCGGGGGGGCCATATGAGCAGTTCTTC. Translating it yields CASSEAGGPYEQFF.

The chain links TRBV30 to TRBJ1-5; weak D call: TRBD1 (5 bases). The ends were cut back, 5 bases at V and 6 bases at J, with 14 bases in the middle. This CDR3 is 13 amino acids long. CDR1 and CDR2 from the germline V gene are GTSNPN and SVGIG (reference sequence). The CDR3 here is CAWASGTPQPQHF. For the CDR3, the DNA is TGTGCCTGGGCTTCAGGGACTCCTCAGCCCCAGCATTTT.

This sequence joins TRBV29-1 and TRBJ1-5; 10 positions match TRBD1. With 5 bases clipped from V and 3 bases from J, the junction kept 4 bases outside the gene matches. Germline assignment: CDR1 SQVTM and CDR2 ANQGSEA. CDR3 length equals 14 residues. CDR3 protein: CSVLDRGNNQPQHF. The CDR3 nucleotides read TGCAGCGTTCTGGACAGGGGGAACAATCAGCCCCAGCATTTT.

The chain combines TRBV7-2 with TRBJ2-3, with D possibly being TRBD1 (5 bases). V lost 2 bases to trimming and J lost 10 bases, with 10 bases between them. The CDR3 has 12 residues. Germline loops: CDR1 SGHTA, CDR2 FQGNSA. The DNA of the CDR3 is TGTGCCAGCAGCTTATCAGGGATGGCGCAGTATTTT. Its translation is CASSLSGMAQYF.

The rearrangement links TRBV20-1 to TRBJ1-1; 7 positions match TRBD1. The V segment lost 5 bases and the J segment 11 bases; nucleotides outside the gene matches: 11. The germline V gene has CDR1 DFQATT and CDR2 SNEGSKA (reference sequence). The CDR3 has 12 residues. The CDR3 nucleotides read TGCAGTGCTTCTAGAGGGGGCCAGGGGGCTTTCTTT. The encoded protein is CSASRGGQGAFF.

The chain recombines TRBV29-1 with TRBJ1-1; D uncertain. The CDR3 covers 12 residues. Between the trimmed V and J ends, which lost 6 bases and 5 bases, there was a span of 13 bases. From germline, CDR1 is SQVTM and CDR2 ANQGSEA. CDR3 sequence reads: CSVASGWTEAFF. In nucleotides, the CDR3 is TGCAGCGTCGCGAGCGGCTGGACTGAAGCTTTCTTT.

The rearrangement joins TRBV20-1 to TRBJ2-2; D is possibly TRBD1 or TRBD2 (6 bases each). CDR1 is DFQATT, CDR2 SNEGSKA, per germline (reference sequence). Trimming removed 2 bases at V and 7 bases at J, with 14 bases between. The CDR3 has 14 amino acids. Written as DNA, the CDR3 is TGCAGTGCTAGAATCCGAGAGGGGGGCGGGGAGCTGTTTTTT. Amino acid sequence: CSARIREGGGELFF.

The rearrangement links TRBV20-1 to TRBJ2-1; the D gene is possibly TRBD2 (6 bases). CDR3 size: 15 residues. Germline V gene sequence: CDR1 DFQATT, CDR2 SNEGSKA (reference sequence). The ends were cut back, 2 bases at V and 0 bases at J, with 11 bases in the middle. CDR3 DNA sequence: TGCAGTGCTAGACCAACTAGCCCCTCCTACAATGAGCAGTTCTTC. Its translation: CSARPTSPSYNEQFF.

CDR3 bases: TGTGCCAGCAGCCAAGCGGGGTGGGCTAACTATGGCTACACCTTC. This gives the protein CASSQAGWANYGYTF. This chain links TRBV3-1 with TRBJ1-2; D unresolved. Germline CDR1 LGHDT, CDR2 YNNKEL (reference sequence). The CDR3 has 15 amino acids. V lost 1 base and J lost 0, with 9 bases in between.

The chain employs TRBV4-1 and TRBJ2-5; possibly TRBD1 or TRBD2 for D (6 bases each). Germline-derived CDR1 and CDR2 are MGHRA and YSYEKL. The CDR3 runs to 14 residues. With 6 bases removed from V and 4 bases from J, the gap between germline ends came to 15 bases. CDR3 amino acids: CASSGGGWRETQYF. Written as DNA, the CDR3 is TGCGCCAGCAGTGGAGGGGGGTGGAGAGAGACCCAGTACTTC.

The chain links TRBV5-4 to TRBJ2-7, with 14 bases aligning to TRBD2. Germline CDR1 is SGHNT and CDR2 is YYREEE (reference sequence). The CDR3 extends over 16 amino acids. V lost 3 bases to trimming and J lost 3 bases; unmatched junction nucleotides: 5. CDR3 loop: CASSSGGTSGSYEQYV. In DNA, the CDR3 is TGTGCCAGCAGCTCGGGCGGGACTAGCGGGAGCTACGAGCAGTACGTC.

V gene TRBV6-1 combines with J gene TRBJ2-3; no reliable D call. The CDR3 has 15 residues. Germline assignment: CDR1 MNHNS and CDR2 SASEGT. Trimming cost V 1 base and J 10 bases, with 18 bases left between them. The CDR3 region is CASSEGGSWTSPQYF. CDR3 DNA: TGTGCCAGCAGTGAAGGTGGTAGTTGGACCAGCCCGCAGTATTTT.

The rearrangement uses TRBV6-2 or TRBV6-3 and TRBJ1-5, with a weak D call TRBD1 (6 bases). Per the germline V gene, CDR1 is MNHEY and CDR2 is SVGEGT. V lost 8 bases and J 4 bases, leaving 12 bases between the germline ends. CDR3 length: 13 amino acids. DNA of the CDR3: TGTGCCAGCGCTGACAGGCTAAATCAGCCCCAGCATTTT. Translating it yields CASADRLNQPQHF.